The 2 T cell receptor beta chains below come from one sample, sequenced in a study of T cells expressing NK-cell markers. TCRdb reprocessed the 5' RACE reads; each CDR3 protein has one entry and no DNA is given. This listing includes some 410,000 distinct CDR3 sequences. Sequencing was carried out using blood T cells: a sorted CD56 or NKG2C T cell subset, CD4+ or CD8+ T cells, or bulk PBMC T cells (not recorded which). The origin of the receptors is a woman between 18 and 75 years old in good health.

The V gene is TRBV28, the J gene TRBJ2-1; lacking DNA, the TRBD2 call made by TCRdb goes unchecked. The germline gives CDR1 MDHEN, CDR2 SYDVKM. There are 15 residues in the CDR3. The CDR3 loop reads CASSRTGTRSNEQFF.

The chain recombines TRBV25-1 with TRBJ2-2; TCRdb proposes TRBD2, but this gene call is untestable without DNA. Germline lookup yields CDR1 MGHDK and CDR2 SYGVNS. This CDR3 spans 14 amino acids. CDR3: CASSAPSGEGELFF.